Sequencing of this T cell receptor beta chain was carried out in a study of blood T cell repertoires in COVID-19. Across the whole study: There were acute and convalescent COVID-19 samples, and they came from the United States, Italy and Spain. T cells, B-cell-depleted T cells, or PBMCs provided the cDNA or gDNA that served as material.

Original methodology: From reference gene primer amplification, estimates of nucleated cell counts were derived. The table came from immunoSEQ multiplex PCR; TCRdb's copy has only in-frame clones and leaves some out. V and J calls and clone size follow that table, whereas D and trimming were derived from the DNA. Here the sample spans about 210,000 clones, around four fifths being singletons. While infection was still active, Seattle patients were enrolled and then followed longitudinally. V gave up 4 bases and J gave up 5 bases; unmatched junction bases: 7. Germline values: CDR1 KGHSH, CDR2 LQKENI. The CDR3 extends over 14 amino acids.

This clonotype originated in an elderly woman with COVID-19, enrolled during active disease. What was sequenced was peripheral blood. The chain carries TRBV18 and TRBJ2-5; 7 positions match TRBD2. CDR3 sequence (DNA): TGTGCCAGCTCACTCCAGGGAGGGTCCGAGACCCAGTACTTC. Residues: CASSLQGGSETQYF.